A selection of T cell receptor beta chains follows, all from one sample in a study of shared clonotypes between healthy human individuals. Profiling relied on immunoSEQ multiplex PCR, and the TCRdb table lists in-frame clones only, not all of them. The table includes about 730,000 clones, just under 75% detected once. The sample taken for sequencing was memory CD4+ T cells sorted from blood. These TCRs come from a woman in her thirties in good health. The CDR3 runs from the conserved cysteine through the conserved F or W. The D gene is left open where the match is weak. Clone size is shown for a subset of rows, as once, few, many or a class of expanded clone.

V gene,D gene,clone size,J gene,CDR3 DNA,CDR3 protein
TRBV4-1,NA,NA,TRBJ2-3,TGCGCCAGCACCCCCGGGACTCGCTTTTCTAGCACAGATACGCAGTATTTT,CASTPGTRFSSTDTQYF
TRBV5-1,NA,NA,TRBJ1-2,TGCGCCAGCAGCTTGGACCAGGGTTACTACTATGGCTACACCTTC,CASSLDQGYYYGYTF
TRBV7-9,NA,NA,TRBJ1-1,TGTGCCATAGCAGGTTCAGGGAGGGTTAAAACTGAAGCTTTCTTT,CAIAGSGRVKTEAFF
TRBV7-9,NA,NA,TRBJ1-1,TGTGCCAGCAGCGCGCAACAGGGAAGGACTGAAGCTTTCTTT,CASSAQQGRTEAFF
TRBV28,TRBD2,NA,TRBJ2-7,TGTGCCAGCAACGAACTAGCGGGGGCCTACGAGCAGTACTTC,CASNELAGAYEQYF
TRBV6-5,NA,once,TRBJ1-5,TGTGCCAGCAGTAAAACCGAGGATCAGCCCCAGCATTTT,CASSKTEDQPQHF
TRBV6-5,TRBD1,NA,TRBJ1-3,TGTGCCAGCTGCTCGGGACAGAGCACCATATATTTT,CASCSGQSTIYF
TRBV5-1,TRBD1,NA,TRBJ2-7,TGCGCCAGCAGTTCCGGGACAGGGGCTATCGAGCAGTACTTC,CASSSGTGAIEQYF
TRBV6-5,TRBD1,NA,TRBJ1-5,TGTGCCAGCAGCCAGGACAGGGGGCATCAGCCCCAGCATTTT,CASSQDRGHQPQHF
TRBV29-1,NA,NA,TRBJ1-5,TGCAGCGTTGAAATCGGGGCAAACCAGCCCCAGCATTTT,CSVEIGANQPQHF
TRBV7-9,NA,NA,TRBJ2-2,TGTGCCATCGGAGCGCAGGTCAACACCGGGGAGCTGTTTTTT,CAIGAQVNTGELFF
TRBV5-4,TRBD2,NA,TRBJ2-1,TGTGCCAGCAGCTTGGGACTAGCGGGGGGGCTTTTATTCAATGAGCAGTTCTTC,CASSLGLAGGLLFNEQFF
TRBV7-9,NA,NA,TRBJ1-1,TGTGCCAGCAGCTCAAATAGGGTAAGCAACACTGAAGCTTTCTTT,CASSSNRVSNTEAFF
TRBV19,NA,once,TRBJ1-5,TGTGCCAGTACAATAGGGGGTAGCAATCAGCCCCAGCATTTT,CASTIGGSNQPQHF
TRBV7-2,NA,NA,TRBJ2-3,TGTGCCAGCAGCTTTTCAGGGGGGAATACGCAGTATTTT,CASSFSGGNTQYF
TRBV2,NA,NA,TRBJ2-4,TGTGCCAGCCGAGGATACGCCAAAAACATTCAGTACTTC,CASRGYAKNIQYF
TRBV29-1,TRBD2,NA,TRBJ2-1,TGCAGCGTTGCGGGCGGGGGAACCTACAATGAGCAGTTCTTC,CSVAGGGTYNEQFF
TRBV6-6,NA,once,TRBJ1-4,TGTGCCAGCACCAGACAGTCTAATGAAAAACTGTTTTTT,CASTRQSNEKLFF
TRBV7-8,TRBD1,NA,TRBJ2-7,TGTGCCAGCAGCCCCGGACAGGGAAGGGGCGAGCAGTACTTC,CASSPGQGRGEQYF
TRBV28,TRBD1,NA,TRBJ2-2,TGTGCCAGCAGTTTAGACAGGGCCCCCATTACCGGGGAGCTGTTTTTT,CASSLDRAPITGELFF
TRBV11-2,NA,NA,TRBJ2-1,TGTGCCAGCAGCTCCTTCCGGGCTAACAATGAGCAGTTCTTC,CASSSFRANNEQFF
TRBV6-1,TRBD2,NA,TRBJ2-2,TGTGCCAGCAGTGGGGTGGTAGGACTAGCGGGCACCGGGGAGCTGTTTTTT,CASSGVVGLAGTGELFF
TRBV11-2,TRBD1,many,TRBJ2-2,TGTGCCAGCAGCTCCCAGGGGGCTAGCGGGGAGCTGTTTTTT,CASSSQGASGELFF
TRBV5-4,TRBD1,NA,TRBJ1-1,TGTGCCAGCAGCGCAAGACAGGGCAACACTGAAGCTTTCTTT,CASSARQGNTEAFF
TRBV7-8,NA,few,TRBJ1-3,TGTGCCAGCAGCTTAGCGGAGGGACAAGGCTCTGGAAACACCATATATTTT,CASSLAEGQGSGNTIYF
TRBV7-2,NA,NA,TRBJ2-1,TGTGCCAGCAGCCCCCGGAGCGGCAGCTCCTACAATGAGCAGTTCTTC,CASSPRSGSSYNEQFF
TRBV5-1,NA,NA,TRBJ2-2,TGCGCCAGCAGGATAGGCGCGAACACCGGGGAGCTGTTTTTT,CASRIGANTGELFF
TRBV5-6,NA,few,TRBJ2-7,TGTGCCAGCAGCTTGACGTGGACCGCCTACGAGCAGTACTTC,CASSLTWTAYEQYF
TRBV6-5,TRBD1,few,TRBJ1-2,TGTGCCAGCAGCCGTGACGGGACAGACCTCTATGGCTACACCTTC,CASSRDGTDLYGYTF
TRBV1,NA,NA,TRBJ1-5,TGCACCAGCAGCCAAGAAGGTCAGCAGGGTCAGCCCCAGCATTTT,CTSSQEGQQGQPQHF
TRBV4-1,NA,NA,TRBJ2-1,TGCGCCAGCAGCCAGGCGTGGACAGAGAACAATGAGCAGTTCTTC,CASSQAWTENNEQFF
TRBV9,NA,few,TRBJ1-2,TGTGCCAGCACCAGCAACTATGGCTACACCTTC,CASTSNYGYTF
TRBV30,TRBD1,NA,TRBJ1-3,TGTGCCTGGAGAGGACAGGCTCTCTATTCTGGAAACACCATATATTTT,CAWRGQALYSGNTIYF
TRBV5-4,TRBD2,NA,TRBJ2-7,TGTGCCAGCAGAAGGACTAGCGGGGGCGAGCAGTACTTC,CASRRTSGGEQYF
TRBV14,NA,NA,TRBJ1-2,TGTGCCAGCAGCCAAGCACCGGGGGCAGGCTATGGCTACACCTTC,CASSQAPGAGYGYTF
TRBV7-6,NA,NA,TRBJ2-2,TGTGCCAGCAGCTCCCGACCTAACACCGGGGAGCTGTTTTTT,CASSSRPNTGELFF
TRBV19,NA,medium-sized,TRBJ1-4,TGTGCCAGTAGTCCACGGGCAACTAATGAAAAACTGTTTTTT,CASSPRATNEKLFF
TRBV5-4,TRBD1,NA,TRBJ1-2,TGTGCCAGCAGTCCTGACAGGGGTTATGGCTACACCTTC,CASSPDRGYGYTF
TRBV18,NA,few,TRBJ1-5,TGTGCCAGCTCACCCCCAAAACGTAGAGTAAAGCGTCGTGGCAATCAGCCCCAGCATTTT,CASSPPKRRVKRRGNQPQHF
TRBV10-3,TRBD2,NA,TRBJ2-3,TGTGCCATCAGTGCGTTAAGTCTAGCGGGCACAGATACGCAGTATTTT,CAISALSLAGTDTQYF
TRBV19,TRBD1,NA,TRBJ2-5,TGTGCCAGTAGTATAGGGACAGGCCGACTCTACGAGACCCAGTACTTC,CASSIGTGRLYETQYF
TRBV18,NA,many,TRBJ1-3,TGTGCCAGCTCACCAGTGGACATCCGCTCTGGAAACACCATATATTTT,CASSPVDIRSGNTIYF
TRBV6-1,NA,few,TRBJ2-5,TGTGCCAGCAGTGATCCCCAGATGTACCAAGAGACCCAGTACTTC,CASSDPQMYQETQYF
TRBV25-1,TRBD1,NA,TRBJ2-5,TGTGCCAGCAAGTCTACACAGGGGGAAGAGACCCAGTACTTC,CASKSTQGEETQYF
TRBV7-9,NA,NA,TRBJ2-2,TGTGCCAGCGGGCGGCAGGTTCACACCGGGGAGCTGTTTTTT,CASGRQVHTGELFF
TRBV28,TRBD2,NA,TRBJ2-1,TGTGCCAGCAGTTTATACGGGGGGGCGGTCGATGAGCAGTTCTTC,CASSLYGGAVDEQFF
TRBV28,TRBD1,NA,TRBJ1-5,TGTGCCACGGGACAGGGGGCTGTGGGCAATCAGCCCCAGCATTTT,CATGQGAVGNQPQHF
TRBV4-2,TRBD1,NA,TRBJ1-2,TGTGCCAGCAGCCTCGACGGACAGGATAACTATGGCTACACCTTC,CASSLDGQDNYGYTF
TRBV15,TRBD2,once,TRBJ2-1,TGTGCCACCAGCAGAGGTACTAGCGGGAGGGGGAATGAGCAGTTCTTC,CATSRGTSGRGNEQFF
TRBV29-1,NA,NA,TRBJ2-5,TGCAGCGTTGAAGTTACAGGGCCGGAGACCCAGTACTTC,CSVEVTGPETQYF
TRBV28,NA,NA,TRBJ2-7,TGTGCCAGCATTTCGGGCGCCTCCTACGAGCAGTACTTC,CASISGASYEQYF
TRBV18,NA,NA,TRBJ2-5,TGTGCCAGCTCACCACTTTCTGGGCCCAACCGAGGAGAGACCCAGTACTTC,CASSPLSGPNRGETQYF
TRBV19,TRBD1,NA,TRBJ1-4,TGTGCCAGTAGTACCCAGGGGGGAAGCGAAAAACTGTTTTTT,CASSTQGGSEKLFF